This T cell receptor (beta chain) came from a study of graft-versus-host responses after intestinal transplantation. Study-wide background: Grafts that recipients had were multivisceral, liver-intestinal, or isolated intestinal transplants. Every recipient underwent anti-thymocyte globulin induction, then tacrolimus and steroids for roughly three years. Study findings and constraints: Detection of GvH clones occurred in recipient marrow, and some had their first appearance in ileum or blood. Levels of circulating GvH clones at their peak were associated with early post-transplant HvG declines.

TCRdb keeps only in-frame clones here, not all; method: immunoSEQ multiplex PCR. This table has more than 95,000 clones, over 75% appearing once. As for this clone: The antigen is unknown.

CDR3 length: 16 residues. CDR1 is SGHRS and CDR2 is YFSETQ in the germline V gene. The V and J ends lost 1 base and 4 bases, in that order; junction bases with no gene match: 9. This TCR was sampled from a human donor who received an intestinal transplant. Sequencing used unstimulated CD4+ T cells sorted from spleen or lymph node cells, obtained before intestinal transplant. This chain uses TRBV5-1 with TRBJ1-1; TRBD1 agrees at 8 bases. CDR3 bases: TGCGCCAGCAGCTTGTATTCCGGACAGGGACTCACTGAAGCTTTCTTT. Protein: CASSLYSGQGLTEAFF. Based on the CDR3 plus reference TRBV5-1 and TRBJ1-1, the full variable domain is KAGVTQTPRYLIKTRGQQVTLSCSPISGHRSVSWYQQTPGQGLQFLFEYFSETQRNKGNFPGRFSGRQFSNSRSEMNVSTLELGDSALYLCASSLYSGQGLTEAFFGQGTRLTVV.